Below are 25 T cell receptor beta chains sequenced from a single sample in a study of blood T cell repertoires in COVID-19. Profiled with immunoSEQ multiplex PCR; TCRdb holds only in-frame clones, not every one. In the table there are tens of thousands of clones, 89% of which are singletons. Sequenced material: peripheral blood. The receptors come from a man aged 55-75 years with COVID-19, enrolled during active disease.

The rearrangement uses TRBV19 and TRBJ1-2; D gene uncertain. V lost 3 bases to trimming and J lost 7 bases, with 9 bases between them. In germline, CDR1 is LNHDA, CDR2 SQIVND (reference sequence). The CDR3 totals 12 residues. The CDR3 sequence is CASSISGIGYTF. The CDR3 region has the DNA TGTGCCAGTAGTATTTCGGGAATTGGCTACACCTTC.

V usage is TRBV5-4 and J usage is TRBJ1-6; TRBD1 aligns across 7 bases. Per the germline V gene, CDR1 is SGHNT and CDR2 is YYREEE (reference sequence). V shed 3 bases, J shed 7 bases, and the junction held 10 bases outside the gene matches. The CDR3 loop spans 16 amino acids. The CDR3 sequence is CASSWGSQGENSPLHF. CDR3 in DNA: TGTGCCAGCAGCTGGGGCAGCCAGGGGGAAAATTCACCCCTCCACTTT.

The CDR3, as DNA: TGCGCCAGCAGCTTGGAACTCCCCCAGGGCACTGAAGCTTTCTTT. Its translation: CASSLELPQGTEAFF. V and J are TRBV5-1 and TRBJ1-1; D might be TRBD1 (5 bases). This CDR3 has 15 residues. CDR1 and CDR2 from the germline V gene are SGHRS and YFSETQ. V was shortened by 0 bases and J by 4 bases, with 13 bases between the two germline ends.

V usage is TRBV5-1 and J usage is TRBJ2-1; tentative D call: TRBD2 (5 bases). This CDR3 has 16 amino acids. V gave up 0 bases and J gave up 0 bases, with 10 bases separating them. Germline CDR1 reads SGHRS; CDR2 reads YFSETQ. The CDR3, as DNA: TGCGCCAGCAGCTTGGTCGCGGGTAGCTCCTACAATGAGCAGTTCTTC. Its translation is CASSLVAGSSYNEQFF.

This clone was counted a single time. J is TRBJ1-4 and V is TRBV25-1; D is possibly TRBD1 (6 bases). Germline V lookup: CDR1 MGHDK, CDR2 SYGVNS. CDR3 length equals 14 residues. Trimming stripped 3 bases from V and 7 bases from J, with 12 bases between. The DNA of the CDR3 is TGTGCCAGCAGTGAGTCAGGGGCACGTGAAAAACTGTTTTTT. It encodes CASSESGAREKLFF.

The chain joins TRBV7-9 to TRBJ1-2; the D is unclear. Germline-derived CDR1 and CDR2 are SEHNR and FQNEAQ (reference sequence). Trimming removed 2 bases at V and 1 base at J, with 8 bases between. This CDR3 comprises 14 residues. CDR3 coding DNA: TGTGCCAGCAGCTTATTCACTTTTAACTATGGCTACACCTTC. It is translated as CASSLFTFNYGYTF.

This chain uses TRBV3-1 (or the pseudogene TRBV3-2) with TRBJ1-6, with TRBD1 identical over 7 bases. The CDR3 sequence is 15 residues long. Germline V lookup: CDR1 LGHDT, CDR2 YNNKEL (reference sequence). With 3 bases clipped from V and 9 bases from J, the junction kept 8 bases outside the gene matches. The CDR3 is CASSHKDRPSSPLHF. The CDR3 DNA reads TGTGCCAGCAGCCACAAGGACAGGCCTTCTTCACCCCTCCACTTT.

The V and J genes are TRBV28 and TRBJ1-6, with 7 bases aligning to TRBD1. The CDR3 is made up of 15 amino acids. After removal of 6 bases from V and 6 bases from J, the junction contained 8 bases not matched to a gene. The germline V gene has CDR1 MDHEN and CDR2 SYDVKM. The CDR3 DNA is TGTGCCAGCAGCAAACAGGGGATAGGTAATTCACCCCTCCACTTT. Translated: CASSKQGIGNSPLHF.

The chain couples TRBV20-1 to TRBJ1-2; 10 nucleotides align to TRBD1. Germline lookup yields CDR1 DFQATT and CDR2 SNEGSKA (reference sequence). After removal of 3 bases from V and 4 bases from J, the junction contained 5 bases not matched to a gene. The CDR3 runs 14 residues. The CDR3 DNA reads TGCAGTGCTAGTGGGACAGGGGCCTCCTATGGCTACACCTTC. Its protein is CSASGTGASYGYTF.

This chain connects TRBV30 to TRBJ2-7; 11 bases line up with TRBD2. This CDR3 region has 14 residues. V gave up 2 bases and J gave up 3 bases; unmatched junction bases: 3. Germline V gene lookup returns CDR1 GTSNPN and CDR2 SVGIG (reference sequence). The CDR3, as DNA: TGTGCCTGGAGTCCTCTAGCGGGGGGCTACGAGCAGTACTTC. As protein: CAWSPLAGGYEQYF.

This clone occurred once. The rearrangement uses TRBV7-2 and TRBJ1-2; possible D gene TRBD1, 5 bases. The germline V gene has CDR1 SGHTA and CDR2 FQGNSA. This CDR3 spans 19 amino acids. V was trimmed by 0 bases and J by 0 bases, leaving 20 bases between them. The CDR3 sequence: CASSLAIPLEGPTNYGYTF. DNA for the CDR3: TGTGCCAGCAGCTTAGCTATCCCCCTGGAGGGACCGACTAACTATGGCTACACCTTC.

J is TRBJ2-2 and V is TRBV18; TRBD1 matches 9 bases. Germline trimming cut 3 bases from V and 5 bases from J; bases unmatched to any gene: 1. CDR3 size: 14 residues. The germline CDR1 and CDR2 sequences are KGHSH and LQKENI. The DNA of the CDR3 is TGTGCCAGCTCACCTGGGACAGGGACCGGGGAGCTGTTTTTT. It encodes CASSPGTGTGELFF.

The rearrangement uses TRBV12-3 or TRBV12-4 and TRBJ1-1; D remains ambiguous. The V gene lost 6 bases and the J gene lost 1 base, with 9 bases spanning the gap. This CDR3 has 13 residues. The CDR3 DNA sequence: TGTGCCAGCAGCCCTAATAGGAACACTGAAGCTTTCTTT. It is translated as CASSPNRNTEAFF.

The chain is built from TRBV5-4 and TRBJ2-1, with 12 bases lining up with TRBD2. CDR3 size: 15 residues. V shed 3 bases, J shed 8 bases, and the junction held 6 bases outside the gene matches. Germline V gives CDR1 SGHNT, CDR2 YYREEE (reference sequence). CDR3 loop: CASSSTSGRLYEQFF. DNA of the CDR3: TGTGCCAGCAGCTCTACTAGCGGGAGGTTGTATGAGCAGTTCTTC.

This chain joins TRBV2 and TRBJ1-2; D unclear. V gave up 1 base and J gave up 8 bases, with 5 bases separating them. Germline CDR1 SNHLY, CDR2 FYNNEI. CDR3 size: 11 residues. CDR3 bases: TGTGCCAGCAGTGAAGAGACAGGCTACACCTTC. Protein product: CASSEETGYTF.

The chain recombines TRBV11-3 with TRBJ1-1; TRBD1 matches 7 bases. Germline CDR1 and CDR2: SGHNT and YENEEA. The CDR3 length is 15 residues. Unmatched junction bases numbered 6, after V lost 4 bases and J lost 1 base. The CDR3 sequence is CASSSWGDRNTEAFF. In DNA, the CDR3 is TGTGCCAGCAGCTCTTGGGGGGACAGGAACACTGAAGCTTTCTTT.

This clone was seen once. This chain links TRBV19 with TRBJ1-1; the D is unclear. CDR3 size: 13 residues. Trimming stripped 7 bases from V and 1 base from J, with 10 bases between. Germline CDR1 reads LNHDA; CDR2 reads SQIVND (reference sequence). CDR3 amino acids: CASNKRENTEAFF. DNA for the CDR3: TGTGCCAGTAATAAGAGAGAGAACACTGAAGCTTTCTTT.

This chain uses TRBV7-3 with TRBJ2-1, with 7 bases lining up with TRBD2. Unmatched junction bases numbered 8, after V lost 5 bases and J lost 4 bases. The V gene's germline CDR1 is SGHTA and CDR2 FQGTGA. This CDR3 region has 15 residues. The CDR3 DNA reads TGTGCCAGCAGCGTTGCGGGACTACTATACAATGAGCAGTTCTTC. It translates to CASSVAGLLYNEQFF.

The chain carries TRBV18 and TRBJ2-7; 8 bases line up with TRBD1. This CDR3 spans 15 amino acids. V trimming: 3 bases; J trimming: 1 base; junction bases outside the gene matches: 5. Germline CDR1 and CDR2: KGHSH and LQKENI. CDR3 DNA sequence: TGTGCCAGCTCACCGCGCAGGGACAGGTCCTACGAGCAGTACTTC. Amino acids: CASSPRRDRSYEQYF.

The V gene is TRBV30, the J gene TRBJ2-2; weak D call: TRBD2 (5 bases). This CDR3 region has 15 residues. The V gene lost 2 bases and the J gene lost 0 bases, with 10 bases spanning the gap. Per germline, CDR1 GTSNPN and CDR2 SVGIG (reference sequence). CDR3 DNA sequence: TGTGCCTGGAGTTTGGAGGTCGCGAACACCGGGGAGCTGTTTTTT. Protein sequence: CAWSLEVANTGELFF.

The rearrangement joins TRBV14 to TRBJ1-1, with D possibly matching TRBD1 (5 bases). Germline-derived CDR1 and CDR2 are SGHDN and FVKESK. The CDR3 runs to 13 residues. Trimming stripped 8 bases from V and 2 bases from J, with 12 bases between. The CDR3 DNA is TGTGCCAGCCTCCGAAGGGGTAACACTGAAGCTTTCTTT. It specifies CASLRRGNTEAFF.

V gene TRBV6-2 or TRBV6-3 combines with J gene TRBJ1-6; a weak D match, TRBD1 (6 bases). The germline gives CDR1 MNHEY, CDR2 SVGEGT. The CDR3 loop spans 14 amino acids. The V end was cut by 4 bases, the J end by 7 bases, with 11 bases between. CDR3 nucleotide sequence: TGTGCCAGCAGTTCTACAGGGAGAAATTCACCCCTCCACTTT. Protein sequence: CASSSTGRNSPLHF.

The chain is built from TRBV11-2 and TRBJ2-2, with 9 bases identical to TRBD1. In germline, CDR1 is SGHAT, CDR2 FQNNGV. This CDR3 contains 17 residues. J gave up 2 bases and V 4 bases, and 8 bases lay outside the gene matches. The DNA of the CDR3 is TGTGCCAGCAGCTCCCCACAGGGGGCGGCAAACACCGGGGAGCTGTTTTTT. Protein product: CASSSPQGAANTGELFF.

The V and J genes are TRBV25-1 and TRBJ2-3, with a weak D call TRBD1 (6 bases). The CDR3 is made up of 13 amino acids. The V end lost 8 bases, the J end lost 2 bases, and 11 bases lay between the germline ends. The V gene's germline CDR1 is MGHDK and CDR2 SYGVNS. Written as DNA, the CDR3 is TGTGCCAGCCTCGGACAGAACACAGATACGCAGTATTTT. Protein sequence: CASLGQNTDTQYF.

This clone was detected only once. This chain uses TRBV9 with TRBJ1-2; tentatively, D is TRBD1 (6 bases). V lost 4 bases and J lost 8, with 9 bases in between. The CDR3 is 11 amino acids. Germline V gene lookup returns CDR1 SGDLS and CDR2 YYNGEE. The CDR3 spells CASSTGTGYTF. CDR3 in DNA: TGTGCCAGCAGCACAGGGACGGGCTACACCTTC. The full variable domain, with the rest looked up from reference TRBV9 and TRBJ1-2, is DSGVTQTPKHLITATGQRVTLRCSPRSGDLSVYWYQQSLDQGLQFLIQYYNGEERAKGNILERFSAQQFPDLHSELNLSSLELGDSALYFCASSTGTGYTFGSGTRLTVV.